The TCR beta chain described here comes from a study of T cell responses to AZD1222 COVID-19 vaccine. Using immunoSEQ multiplex PCR, the repertoire was profiled, and TCRdb retains in-frame clones only, with some absent. The table records about 150,000 clones, approximately 90% of them present only once. This clone was observed a few times. The source material was peripheral blood, sampled 28 days after the second AZD1222 dose. This TCR was recovered from an adult who received the AZD1222 COVID-19 vaccine.

This chain's CDR3 is CSVQGFEQYF. The CDR3 nucleotides read TGCAGCGTTCAGGGATTCGAGCAGTACTTC. The gene calls are TRBV29-1 and TRBJ2-7; tentative D call: TRBD1 (5 bases). This CDR3 is 10 amino acids long. The germline V gene encodes CDR1 SQVTM and CDR2 ANQGSEA. The ends were cut back, 5 bases at V and 6 bases at J, with 8 bases in the middle.